The 15 T cell receptor beta chains below come from one sample, sequenced in a study of response to subunit inactivated influenza vaccine. Each CDR3 protein is one row after TCRdb ran MiXCR on the RT-PCR reads. The repertoire holds 600,000 to 850,000 distinct CDR3 sequences, 12% to 15% seen once, with 7.6% in the top ten. The specimen comprised PBMCs from blood, sampled 14 to 15 days before vaccination. The origin of the receptors is a man aged 45-65 years who received an inactivated influenza vaccine.

The chain joins TRBV7-9 to TRBJ2-7; no firm D call. The CDR3 has 14 amino acids. V lost 5 bases and J 2 bases, leaving 13 bases between the germline ends. Germline loops: CDR1 SEHNR, CDR2 FQNEAQ (reference sequence). The CDR3 sequence is CASSPYGRPYEQYF. The CDR3 DNA reads as TGTGCCAGCAGCCCATATGGACGGCCCTACGAGCAGTACTTC.

This clonotype was recorded many times. The rearrangement uses TRBV5-1 and TRBJ2-3, with TRBD2 matching 7 bases. The CDR3 is made up of 17 amino acids. V gave up 2 bases and J gave up 0 bases; unmatched junction bases: 9. CDR1 and CDR2 (germline): SGHRS, YFSETQ. The CDR3 spells CASSFSGRYPSTDTQYF. CDR3 nucleotides: TGCGCCAGCAGCTTTTCCGGGAGGTACCCTAGCACAGATACGCAGTATTTT.

This clonotype has just a few counts. The chain uses TRBV12-3 or TRBV12-4 and TRBJ2-1; TRBD2 matches 14 bases. The junction had 4 bases not matched to a gene; V was cut back by 5 bases and J by 4 bases. The CDR3 covers 16 residues. For the CDR3, the DNA is TGTGCCAGCAGTCGGACTAGCGGGGGGCCGTACAATGAGCAGTTCTTC. Its protein product is CASSRTSGGPYNEQFF.

This clonotype was counted many times. CDR3 protein: CASSLTGQSSYEQYF. CDR3 coding DNA: TGTGCCAGCAGCTTGACCGGACAAAGCTCCTACGAGCAGTACTTC. V and J are TRBV5-4 and TRBJ2-7; a weak D match, TRBD1 (5 bases). Deletions cut 1 base from V and 0 bases from J, with 11 bases between. Germline V gene lookup returns CDR1 SGHNT and CDR2 YYREEE (reference sequence). This CDR3 contains 15 residues.

This clonotype has a count of ten or more. The rearrangement joins TRBV6-2 or TRBV6-3 to TRBJ2-1, with TRBD2 matching over 11 bases. After removal of 8 bases from V and 4 bases from J, the junction contained 16 bases not matched to a gene. The germline V gene encodes CDR1 MNHEY and CDR2 SVGEGT. The CDR3 is 18 amino acids. This chain's CDR3 is CASPGGLAGGFRYNEQFF. CDR3 bases: TGTGCCAGCCCCGGTGGTCTAGCGGGAGGCTTCCGTTACAATGAGCAGTTCTTC.

On this clonotype: One junction end disagrees with the germline gene, perhaps due to a read error. The chain is built from TRBV20-1 and TRBJ2-7, with a weak D call TRBD2 (5 bases). Germline V gene data show CDR1 as DFQATT and CDR2 as SNEGSKA (reference sequence). The CDR3 is made up of 15 amino acids. CDR3 region: CCARNRRALSHEQYF. The DNA for the CDR3 is TGCTGTGCTAGGAACCGGCGGGCCTTATCCCACGAGCAGTACTTC.

This clonotype was observed many times. The chain carries TRBV4-3 and TRBJ1-2, with 8 bases identical to TRBD1. CDR3 length: 14 amino acids. Germline V lookup: CDR1 LGHNA, CDR2 YSLEER. The V and J ends lost 3 bases and 5 bases, in that order; junction bases with no gene match: 5. The CDR3 region is CASSQMQGAYGYTF. CDR3 nucleotide sequence: TGCGCCAGCAGCCAGATGCAGGGGGCATATGGCTACACCTTC.

This clonotype turned up a few times. V is TRBV6-2 or TRBV6-3 and J is TRBJ2-7; tentatively, D is TRBD2 (7 bases). The length of the CDR3 is 14 residues. Germline V lookup: CDR1 MNHEY, CDR2 SVGEGT. V shed 2 bases and J shed 2 bases, with 10 bases lying between them. The chain's CDR3 is CASSYRGGPYEQYF. The CDR3 nucleotides read TGTGCCAGCAGTTACCGCGGGGGCCCCTACGAGCAGTACTTC.

J is TRBJ2-1 and V is TRBV12-3 or TRBV12-4; 8 bases fit TRBD1. V was pared by 7 bases and J by 7 bases, with 9 bases of the junction left unmatched. The CDR3 sequence is 14 residues long. The chain's CDR3 is CASTPWTGHNEQFF. The CDR3 DNA is TGTGCCAGCACTCCTTGGACAGGGCATAATGAGCAGTTCTTC.

As DNA, the CDR3 is TGTGCCACCAGCGCTCAGTCAGAGACCCAGTACTTC. It yields the protein CATSAQSETQYF. The rearrangement joins TRBV15 to TRBJ2-5; D gene ambiguous. The V end lost 5 bases, the J end lost 4 bases, and 8 bases lay between the germline ends. Germline V CDR1 and CDR2: LNHNV, YYDKDF (reference sequence). The CDR3 length is 12 residues.

Of note for this clonotype: This clone may be a read error of a much larger clone one base away. The chain combines TRBV7-9 with TRBJ2-3, with 9 bases aligning to TRBD1. Trimming at V came to 5 bases and at J to 11 bases, leaving 14 bases not matched to a gene. The CDR3 runs 15 residues. Germline CDR1 and CDR2: SEHNR and FQNEAQ (reference sequence). CDR3 sequence reads: CASSTSRDRDRMQYF. CDR3 DNA sequence: TGTGCCAGCAGCACGTCCCGGGACAGGGATCGGATGCAGTATTTT.

Ten or more counts support this clonotype. This rearrangement joins TRBV19 to TRBJ1-1, with D tentatively TRBD1 (5 bases). This CDR3 comprises 15 residues. Trimming stripped 7 bases from V and 2 bases from J, with 17 bases between. Per the germline V gene, CDR1 is LNHDA and CDR2 is SQIVND (reference sequence). This chain's CDR3 is CASTEAGTENTEAFF. As DNA, the CDR3 is TGTGCCAGTACGGAGGCCGGGACGGAAAACACTGAAGCTTTCTTT.

The sample holds a few counts of this clonotype. DNA of the CDR3: TGTGCCAGCAGTCGTAGCGGACCAAGATACGAGCAGTACTTC. Protein sequence: CASSRSGPRYEQYF. The gene calls are TRBV11-2 and TRBJ2-7; D is possibly TRBD2 (6 bases). The ends were cut back, 6 bases at V and 4 bases at J, with 16 bases in the middle. Germline CDR1 SGHAT, CDR2 FQNNGV. The CDR3 is 14 residues long.

The chain couples TRBV9 to TRBJ2-7; D is possibly TRBD1 or TRBD2 (5 bases each). Germline CDR1 is SGDLS and CDR2 is YYNGEE. The CDR3 has 15 amino acids. The V end was cut by 0 bases, the J end by 1 base, with 11 bases between. CDR3 protein: CASSVGGTVSYEQYF. In nucleotides, the CDR3 is TGTGCCAGCAGCGTAGGGGGGACGGTGTCCTACGAGCAGTACTTC. The full variable domain, completed using reference TRBV9 and TRBJ2-7, is DSGVTQTPKHLITATGQRVTLRCSPRSGDLSVYWYQQSLDQGLQFLIQYYNGEERAKGNILERFSAQQFPDLHSELNLSSLELGDSALYFCASSVGGTVSYEQYFGPGTRLTVT.

The chain combines TRBV12-3 or TRBV12-4 with TRBJ2-6; D unclear. The V and J ends lost 6 bases and 2 bases respectively, with 11 bases between them. The CDR3 loop spans 15 amino acids. The chain's CDR3 is CASSFHSTGANVLTF. The CDR3 nucleotides read TGTGCCAGCAGCTTCCACTCAACTGGGGCCAACGTCCTGACTTTC.